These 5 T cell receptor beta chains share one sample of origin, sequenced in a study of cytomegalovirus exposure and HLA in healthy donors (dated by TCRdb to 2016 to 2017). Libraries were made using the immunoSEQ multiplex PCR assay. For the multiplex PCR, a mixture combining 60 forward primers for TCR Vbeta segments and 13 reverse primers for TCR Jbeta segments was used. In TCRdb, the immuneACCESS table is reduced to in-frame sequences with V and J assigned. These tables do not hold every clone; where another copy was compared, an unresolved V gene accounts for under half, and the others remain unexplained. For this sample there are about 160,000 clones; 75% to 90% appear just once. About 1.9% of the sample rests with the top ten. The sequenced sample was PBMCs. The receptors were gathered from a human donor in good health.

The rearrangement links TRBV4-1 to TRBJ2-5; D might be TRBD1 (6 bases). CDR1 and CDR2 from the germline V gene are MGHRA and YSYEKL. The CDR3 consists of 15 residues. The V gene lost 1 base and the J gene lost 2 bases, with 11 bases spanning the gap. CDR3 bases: TGCGCCAGCAGCCAAGCCCCCCAGGGGCAAGAGACCCAGTACTTC. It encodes CASSQAPQGQETQYF.

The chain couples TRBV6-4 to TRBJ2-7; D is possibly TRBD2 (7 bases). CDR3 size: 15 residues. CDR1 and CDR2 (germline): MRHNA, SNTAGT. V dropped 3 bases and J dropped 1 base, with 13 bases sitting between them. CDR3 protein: CASSEGAGASYEQYF. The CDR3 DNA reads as TGTGCCAGCAGTGAAGGCGCGGGGGCGTCCTACGAGCAGTACTTC.

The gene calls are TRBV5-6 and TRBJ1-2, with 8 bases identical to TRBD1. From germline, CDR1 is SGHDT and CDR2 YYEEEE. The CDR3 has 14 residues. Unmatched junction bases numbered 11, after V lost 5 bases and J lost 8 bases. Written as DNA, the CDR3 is TGTGCCAGCAGACCCCAGGGGGCCCCAGGGGGCTACACCTTC. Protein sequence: CASRPQGAPGGYTF. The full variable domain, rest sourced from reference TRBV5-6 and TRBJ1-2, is DAGVTQSPTHLIKTRGQQVTLRCSPKSGHDTVSWYQQALGQGPQFIFQYYEEEERQRGNFPDRFSGHQFPNYSSELNVNALLLGDSALYLCASRPQGAPGGYTFGSGTRLTVV.

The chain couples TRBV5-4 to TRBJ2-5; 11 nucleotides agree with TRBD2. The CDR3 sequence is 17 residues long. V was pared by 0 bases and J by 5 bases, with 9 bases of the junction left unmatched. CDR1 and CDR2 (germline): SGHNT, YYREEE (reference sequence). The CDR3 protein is CASSLGLAGGLGETQYF. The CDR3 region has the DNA TGTGCCAGCAGCTTGGGCCTAGCGGGGGGCCTGGGGGAGACCCAGTACTTC.

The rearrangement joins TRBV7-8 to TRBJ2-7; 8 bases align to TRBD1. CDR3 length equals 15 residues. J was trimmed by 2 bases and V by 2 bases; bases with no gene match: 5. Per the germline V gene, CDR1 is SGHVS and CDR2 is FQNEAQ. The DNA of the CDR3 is TGTGCCAGCAGCTTACGACAGGGGAGAGCCTACGAGCAGTACTTC. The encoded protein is CASSLRQGRAYEQYF.